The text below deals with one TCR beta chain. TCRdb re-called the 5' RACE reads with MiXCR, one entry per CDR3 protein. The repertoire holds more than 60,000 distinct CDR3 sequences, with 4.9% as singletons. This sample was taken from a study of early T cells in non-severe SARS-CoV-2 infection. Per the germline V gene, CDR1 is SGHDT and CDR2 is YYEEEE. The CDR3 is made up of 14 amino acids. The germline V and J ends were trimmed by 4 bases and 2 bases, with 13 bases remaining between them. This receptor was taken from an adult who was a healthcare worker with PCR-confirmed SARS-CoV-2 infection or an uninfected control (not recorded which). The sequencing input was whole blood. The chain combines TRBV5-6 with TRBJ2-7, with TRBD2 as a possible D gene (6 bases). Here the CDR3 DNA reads TGTGCCAGCAGCCGGGGACTCATAACCTACGAGCAGTACTTC. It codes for CASSRGLITYEQYF.